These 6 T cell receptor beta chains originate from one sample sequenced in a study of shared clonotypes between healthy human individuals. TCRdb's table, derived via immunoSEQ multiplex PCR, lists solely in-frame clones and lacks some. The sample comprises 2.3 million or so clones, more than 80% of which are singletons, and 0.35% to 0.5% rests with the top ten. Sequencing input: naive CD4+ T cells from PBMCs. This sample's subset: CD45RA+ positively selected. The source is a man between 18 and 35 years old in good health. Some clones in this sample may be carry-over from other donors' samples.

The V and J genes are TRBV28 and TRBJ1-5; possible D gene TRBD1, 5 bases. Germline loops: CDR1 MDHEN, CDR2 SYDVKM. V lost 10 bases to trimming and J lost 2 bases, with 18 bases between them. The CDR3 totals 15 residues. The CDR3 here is CATRRGGVRNQPQHF. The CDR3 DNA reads TGTGCCACAAGAAGGGGAGGGGTTCGCAATCAGCCCCAGCATTTT.

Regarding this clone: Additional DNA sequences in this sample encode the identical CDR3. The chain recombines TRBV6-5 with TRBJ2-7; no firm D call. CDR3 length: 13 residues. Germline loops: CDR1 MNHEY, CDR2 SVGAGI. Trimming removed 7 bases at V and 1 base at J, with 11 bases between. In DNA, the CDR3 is TGTGCCAGCATTCGGAGTGGGTCCTACGAGCAGTACTTC. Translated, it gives CASIRSGSYEQYF.

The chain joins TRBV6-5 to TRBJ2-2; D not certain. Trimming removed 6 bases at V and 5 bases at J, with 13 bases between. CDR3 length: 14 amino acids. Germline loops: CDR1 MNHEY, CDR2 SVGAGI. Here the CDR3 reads CASSPWRQTGELFF. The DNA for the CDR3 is TGTGCCAGCAGCCCCTGGCGGCAGACCGGGGAGCTGTTTTTT.

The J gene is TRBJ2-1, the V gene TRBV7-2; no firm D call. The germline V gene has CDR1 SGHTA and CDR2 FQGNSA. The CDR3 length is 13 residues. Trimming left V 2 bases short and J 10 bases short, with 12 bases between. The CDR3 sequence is CASSLYPVGEQFF. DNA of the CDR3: TGTGCCAGCAGCTTATACCCGGTTGGGGAGCAGTTCTTC.

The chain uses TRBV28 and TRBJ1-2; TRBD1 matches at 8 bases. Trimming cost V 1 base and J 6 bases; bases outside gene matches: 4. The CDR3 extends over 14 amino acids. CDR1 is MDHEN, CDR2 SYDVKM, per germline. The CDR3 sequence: CASSLYSTGDGYTF. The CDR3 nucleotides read TGTGCCAGCAGTTTATACTCGACAGGGGATGGCTACACCTTC.

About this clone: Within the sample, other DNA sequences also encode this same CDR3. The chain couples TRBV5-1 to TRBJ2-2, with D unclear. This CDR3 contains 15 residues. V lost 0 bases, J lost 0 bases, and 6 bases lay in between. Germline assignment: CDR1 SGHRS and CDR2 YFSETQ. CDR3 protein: CASSLVQTNTGELFF. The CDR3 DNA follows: TGCGCCAGCAGCTTGGTGCAAACGAACACCGGGGAGCTGTTTTTT.